This TCR beta chain originates from a study of post-analysis software for immune sequencing data. Across the whole study: There were relapsing-remitting, secondary progressive and progressive-relapsing multiple sclerosis among the disease courses included. Study-level findings and limits: Patients had higher frequencies than controls of about 5 TRBV segments, including TRBV5-6, TRBV5-1 and TRBV20-1. Multiple sclerosis was associated with a significant reduction in normalized Chao1 diversity relative to controls.

Concerning this clonotype: Its antigen remains unknown.

Libraries were made from TCR beta cDNA, and they carried unique molecular identifiers. When roughly 0.9 to 10 million T cells were used, they gave approximately 450,000 cDNA molecules. Via MiXCR, TCRdb re-called the PCR reads, giving one row per CDR3 protein. The data hold 820,000 or so distinct CDR3 sequences, with roughly 50% observed a single time. CDR1 DFQATT and CDR2 SNEGSKA come from the germline V gene (reference sequence). This CDR3 region has 9 residues. Trimming took off 6 bases at V and 8 bases at J, with 7 bases between the two ends. The sequenced sample consisted of blood. This TCR was sampled from a girl between 5 and 17 years old with multiple sclerosis. The V call is TRBV20-1, the J call TRBJ1-2; D remains ambiguous. The CDR3 nucleotides read TGCAGTGCCCAACGCGGCTACACCTTC. Amino acids: CSAQRGYTF.